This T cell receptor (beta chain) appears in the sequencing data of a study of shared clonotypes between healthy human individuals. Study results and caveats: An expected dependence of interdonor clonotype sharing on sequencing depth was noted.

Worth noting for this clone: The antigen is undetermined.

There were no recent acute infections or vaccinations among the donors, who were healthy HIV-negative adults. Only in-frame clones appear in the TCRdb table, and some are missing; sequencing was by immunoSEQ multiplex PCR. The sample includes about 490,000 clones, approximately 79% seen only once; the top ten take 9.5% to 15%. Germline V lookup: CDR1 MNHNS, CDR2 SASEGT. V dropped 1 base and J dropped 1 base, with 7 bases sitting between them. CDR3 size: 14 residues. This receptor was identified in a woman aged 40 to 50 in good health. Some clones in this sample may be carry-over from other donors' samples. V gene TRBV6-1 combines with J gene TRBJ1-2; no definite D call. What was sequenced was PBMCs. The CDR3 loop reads CASSEGAVNYGYTF. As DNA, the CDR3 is TGTGCCAGCAGTGAAGGTGCAGTTAACTATGGCTACACCTTC.